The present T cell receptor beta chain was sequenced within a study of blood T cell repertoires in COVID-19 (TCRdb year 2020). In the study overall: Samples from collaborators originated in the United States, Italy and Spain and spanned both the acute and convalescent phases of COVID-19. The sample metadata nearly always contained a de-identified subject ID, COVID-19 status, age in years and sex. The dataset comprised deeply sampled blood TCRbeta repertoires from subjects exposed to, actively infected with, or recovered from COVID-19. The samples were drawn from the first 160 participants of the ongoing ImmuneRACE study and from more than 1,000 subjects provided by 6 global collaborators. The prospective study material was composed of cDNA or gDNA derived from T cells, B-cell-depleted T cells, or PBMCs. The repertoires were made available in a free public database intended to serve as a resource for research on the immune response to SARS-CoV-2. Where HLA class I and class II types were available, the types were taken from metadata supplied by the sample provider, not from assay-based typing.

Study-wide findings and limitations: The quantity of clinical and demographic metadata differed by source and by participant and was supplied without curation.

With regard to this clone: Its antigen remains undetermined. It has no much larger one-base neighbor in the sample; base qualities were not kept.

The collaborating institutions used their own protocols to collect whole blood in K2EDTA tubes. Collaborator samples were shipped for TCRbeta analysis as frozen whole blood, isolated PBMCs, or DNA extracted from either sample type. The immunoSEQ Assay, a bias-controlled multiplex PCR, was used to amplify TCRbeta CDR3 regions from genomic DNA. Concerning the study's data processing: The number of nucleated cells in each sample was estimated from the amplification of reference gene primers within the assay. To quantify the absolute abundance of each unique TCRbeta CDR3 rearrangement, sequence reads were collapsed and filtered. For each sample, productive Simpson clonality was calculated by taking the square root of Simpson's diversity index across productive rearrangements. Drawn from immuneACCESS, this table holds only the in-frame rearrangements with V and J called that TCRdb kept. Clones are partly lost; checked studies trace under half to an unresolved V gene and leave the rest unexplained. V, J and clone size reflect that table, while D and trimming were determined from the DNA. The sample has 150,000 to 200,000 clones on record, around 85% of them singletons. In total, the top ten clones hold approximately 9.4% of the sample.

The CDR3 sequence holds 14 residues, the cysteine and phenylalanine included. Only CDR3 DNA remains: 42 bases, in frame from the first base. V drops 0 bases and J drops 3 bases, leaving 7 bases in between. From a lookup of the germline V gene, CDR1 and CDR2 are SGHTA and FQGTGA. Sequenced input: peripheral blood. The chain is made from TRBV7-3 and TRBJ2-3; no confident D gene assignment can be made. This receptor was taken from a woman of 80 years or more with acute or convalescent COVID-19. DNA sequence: TGTGCCAGCAGCTTAACGGCCTCTACAGATACGCAGTATTTT. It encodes CASSLTASTDTQYF.